The 31 T cell receptor beta chains below were found in one sample sequenced in a study of blood T cells in healthy people across ages. Combining a sample-barcoded 5' primer with a J-beta primer mix, a second PCR ran for roughly 7 to 12 cycles. TCRdb itself ran the 5' RACE reads through MiXCR, one entry per CDR3 protein. This sample yields roughly 800,000 distinct CDR3 sequences, of which roughly 60% are seen a single time; 22% belongs to the top ten. The sample consisted of blood. These receptors were collected from a man in his thirties or forties in good health.

This clonotype has more than one count but fewer than ten. The chain recombines TRBV20-1 with TRBJ2-3; a weak D match, TRBD2 (5 bases). V lost 1 base, J lost 2 bases, and 16 bases lay in between. The CDR3 contains 16 residues. The germline V gene has CDR1 DFQATT and CDR2 SNEGSKA (reference sequence). The CDR3 DNA follows: TGCAGTGCTAGAGCTTTAGGCGGGTGGGACACAGATACGCAGTATTTT. Translated, it gives CSARALGGWDTDTQYF.

The chain joins TRBV5-1 to TRBJ1-1; D is possibly TRBD1 (6 bases). Germline CDR1 SGHRS, CDR2 YFSETQ. This CDR3 spans 14 amino acids. Trimming cost V 2 bases and J 3 bases, with 11 bases left between them. The CDR3 DNA follows: TGCGCCAGCAGCTTTAGGGGGGCCGACACTGAAGCTTTCTTT. The encoded protein is CASSFRGADTEAFF.

For this clonotype: A read error may produce the germline difference seen at one junction end. The CDR3 loop is CASSLRTGRGYTF. CDR3 DNA: TGTGCTAGCAGCTTGAGGACAGGGAGGGGCTACACCTTC. The chain joins TRBV5-6 to TRBJ1-2; the match to TRBD1 covers 8 bases. The CDR3 contains 13 residues. Germline lookup yields CDR1 SGHDT and CDR2 YYEEEE.

This clonotype occurred a few times. The chain recombines TRBV6-5 with TRBJ2-6; the match to TRBD2 covers 7 bases. The CDR3 has 15 residues. Germline assignment: CDR1 MNHEY and CDR2 SVGAGI. Germline trimming cut 4 bases from V and 2 bases from J; bases unmatched to any gene: 2. CDR3: CASSWGGTGANVLTF. CDR3 bases: TGTGCCAGCAGTTGGGGGGGAACTGGGGCCAACGTCCTGACTTTC.

V and J are TRBV20-1 and TRBJ1-5; the D is unclear. The CDR3 loop spans 12 amino acids. Trimming cost V 4 bases and J 2 bases, with 6 bases left between them. The germline gives CDR1 DFQATT, CDR2 SNEGSKA (reference sequence). This chain's CDR3 is CSAIGGNQPQHF. DNA for the CDR3: TGCAGTGCTATTGGCGGCAATCAGCCCCAGCATTTT.

This clonotype appeared a few times. CDR3 loop: CAISLSPGGLETQYF. DNA of the CDR3: TGTGCCATCAGCCTTAGCCCGGGGGGCTTGGAGACCCAGTACTTC. The J gene is TRBJ2-5, the V gene TRBV10-3; a possible D gene is TRBD2 (7 bases). The CDR3 covers 15 residues. V was shortened by 6 bases and J by 5 bases, with 19 bases between the two germline ends. CDR1 ENHRY and CDR2 SYGVKD come from the germline V gene.

This clonotype has a single count. The V call is TRBV20-1, the J call TRBJ1-5, with 7 positions matching TRBD1. Trimming cost V 6 bases and J 4 bases; bases outside gene matches: 9. CDR1 is DFQATT, CDR2 SNEGSKA, per germline (reference sequence). This CDR3 spans 14 amino acids. The CDR3 bases are TGCAGTGCCCAGATCGTGGACAGGAATCAGCCCCAGCATTTT. Residues: CSAQIVDRNQPQHF.

Details on this clonotype: A much larger clonotype is one base distant, so this may be a read error. The chain recombines TRBV29-1 with TRBJ2-3; D uncertain. The CDR3 totals 12 residues. The V end lost 7 bases, the J end lost 3 bases, and 11 bases lay between the germline ends. Per the germline V gene, CDR1 is SQVTM and CDR2 is ANQGSEA. The CDR3 bases are TGCAGCGGATTTGTGGGGACAGATACGCAGTATTTT. It encodes CSGFVGTDTQYF.

The genes are TRBV7-2 and TRBJ1-2, with a tentative D call TRBD1 (6 bases). Per the germline V gene, CDR1 is SGHTA and CDR2 is FQGNSA. Between the trimmed V and J ends, which lost 4 bases and 6 bases, there was a span of 18 bases. This CDR3 is 15 amino acids long. The CDR3 spells CASSSAQGAVNGYTF. In DNA, the CDR3 is TGTGCCAGCAGCTCAGCACAGGGCGCGGTAAATGGCTACACCTTC.

This sequence joins TRBV7-2 and TRBJ2-3; D gene unclear. The ends were cut back, 1 base at V and 3 bases at J, with 14 bases in the middle. Germline V CDR1 and CDR2: SGHTA, FQGNSA. The CDR3 runs 16 residues. This CDR3 is CASSLDRRVETDTQYF. In DNA, the CDR3 is TGTGCCAGCAGCTTAGACCGTAGAGTAGAGACAGATACGCAGTATTTT.

The gene calls are TRBV20-1 and TRBJ1-2, with D possibly being TRBD1 (6 bases). With 3 bases removed from V and 8 bases from J, the gap between germline ends came to 13 bases. Germline lookup yields CDR1 DFQATT and CDR2 SNEGSKA (reference sequence). The CDR3 runs 12 residues. CDR3 in DNA: TGCAGTGCTAGGTCTGACAGGATGGGCTACACCTTC. This codes for CSARSDRMGYTF.

The CDR3 loop reads CASSPGTAEGISGYTF. The CDR3 DNA follows: TGTGCCAGCTCACCGGGGACAGCGGAAGGAATATCTGGCTACACCTTC. This sequence joins TRBV18 and TRBJ1-2; 7 nucleotides match TRBD1. J lost 7 bases, V lost 3 bases, and 14 bases had no gene match. The CDR3 has 16 residues. Per germline, CDR1 KGHSH and CDR2 LQKENI.

The V and J genes are TRBV2 and TRBJ2-5; 11 bases match TRBD2. Germline-derived CDR1 and CDR2 are SNHLY and FYNNEI. J was trimmed by 5 bases and V by 8 bases; bases with no gene match: 10. The CDR3 loop spans 15 amino acids. The DNA for the CDR3 is TGTGCCAGCCTCGGGACTAGCGGCGGTGCGGAGACCCAGTACTTC. Protein sequence: CASLGTSGGAETQYF.

This clonotype occurred a few times. The V and J genes are TRBV10-3 and TRBJ2-7; D uncertain. Trimming removed 7 bases from V and 0 bases from J, with 4 bases in between. Germline lookup yields CDR1 ENHRY and CDR2 SYGVKD. The CDR3 runs to 11 residues. CDR3 in amino acids: CAIMDSYEQYF. Here the CDR3 DNA reads TGTGCCATCATGGACTCCTACGAGCAGTACTTC.

J is TRBJ2-1 and V is TRBV4-3; the match to TRBD2 covers 8 bases. This CDR3 has 16 amino acids. In germline, CDR1 is LGHNA, CDR2 YSLEER. V trimming: 1 base; J trimming: 6 bases; junction bases outside the gene matches: 8. CDR3 amino acids: CASSQVTGLDSNEQFF. CDR3 in DNA: TGCGCCAGCAGCCAAGTCACGGGACTAGATAGCAATGAGCAGTTCTTC.

The chain is built from TRBV5-5 and TRBJ1-4; possible D gene TRBD1, 6 bases. Germline-derived CDR1 and CDR2 are SGHKS and YYEKEE (reference sequence). This CDR3 region has 14 residues. Trimming stripped 7 bases from V and 5 bases from J, with 15 bases between. The CDR3 nucleotides read TGTGCCAGCGGAAGGACAGCCGGAAATGAAAAACTGTTTTTT. This translates into CASGRTAGNEKLFF.

The chain is built from TRBV20-1 and TRBJ1-4; 7 bases are a match to TRBD1. V shed 4 bases and J 8 bases; nucleotides not matched to a gene: 10. Germline CDR1 reads DFQATT; CDR2 reads SNEGSKA (reference sequence). The CDR3 is 14 amino acids. The CDR3 region has the DNA TGCAGTGCTACCAGGGGGAGATCGGTCGAAAAACTGTTTTTT. This translates into CSATRGRSVEKLFF.

This clonotype was observed a few times. This chain joins TRBV12-3 or TRBV12-4 and TRBJ2-3; TRBD2 aligns across 10 bases. This CDR3 spans 15 amino acids. Losses at the gene ends were 8 bases for V and 7 bases for J; bases not matched to a gene: 12. CDR3 DNA: TGTGCCAGCGTAAAAAAAGCGGGAGGGCCACATACGCAGTATTTT. Protein sequence: CASVKKAGGPHTQYF.

This chain links TRBV6-6 with TRBJ2-5, with D possibly being TRBD2 (5 bases). The closer fit of TRBJ2-7 to the DNA end suggests the J call may be wrong. CDR3 size: 12 residues. Germline V lookup: CDR1 MNHNY, CDR2 SVGAGI (reference sequence). The CDR3 region is CALHLTGYEQYF. Here the CDR3 DNA reads TGTGCCCTCCACCTAACGGGATACGAGCAGTACTTC.

The rearrangement links TRBV10-3 to TRBJ2-1; the D gene is possibly TRBD2 (5 bases). In germline, CDR1 is ENHRY, CDR2 SYGVKD. V was shortened by 8 bases and J by 6 bases, with 17 bases between the two germline ends. The CDR3 has 14 residues. In DNA form, the CDR3 reads TGTGCCATCCCTAAGGACTCCTCCAGCAATGAGCAGTTCTTC. It yields the protein CAIPKDSSSNEQFF.

This clonotype was seen only once. This chain uses TRBV20-1 with TRBJ2-1, with 7 bases lining up with TRBD2. The CDR3 totals 18 residues. The germline V gene has CDR1 DFQATT and CDR2 SNEGSKA (reference sequence). V was clipped by 2 bases and J by 4 bases; unmatched bases: 17. Here the CDR3 reads CSARRGARAGAAYNEQFF. The CDR3 DNA reads TGCAGTGCTAGACGGGGCGCCAGGGCGGGAGCCGCTTACAATGAGCAGTTCTTC.

This clonotype was observed a handful of times. The chain recombines TRBV6-2 or TRBV6-3 with TRBJ2-7, with a tentative D call TRBD2 (5 bases). The V gene lost 5 bases and the J gene lost 2 bases, with 10 bases spanning the gap. Germline V gene data show CDR1 as MNHEY and CDR2 as SVGEGT. There are 13 residues in the CDR3. The CDR3 reads CASSNGEPYEQYF. Written as DNA, the CDR3 is TGTGCCAGCAGTAACGGGGAACCCTACGAGCAGTACTTC.

There are a few counts of this clonotype. The chain links TRBV20-1 to TRBJ1-5; D remains unclear. The V gene's germline CDR1 is DFQATT and CDR2 SNEGSKA (reference sequence). The CDR3 consists of 18 residues. Trimming removed 5 bases at V and 0 bases at J, with 23 bases between. CDR3 nucleotides: TGCAGTGCTGCCGACCTCTATACCCGAAGCTATAGCAATCAGCCCCAGCATTTT. Its translation is CSAADLYTRSYSNQPQHF.

This clonotype was seen more than once but under ten times. The V and J genes are TRBV27 and TRBJ2-3, with D possibly matching TRBD1 (6 bases). Germline lookup yields CDR1 MNHEY and CDR2 SMNVEV (reference sequence). V shed 3 bases and J shed 4 bases, with 17 bases lying between them. The CDR3 contains 16 residues. CDR3 DNA sequence: TGTGCCAGCAGTTTCGGGTCCAGGGGCTTCCCAGATACGCAGTATTTT. Translated, it gives CASSFGSRGFPDTQYF.

The rearrangement links TRBV5-1 to TRBJ1-1; no reliable D call. This CDR3 is built from 13 residues. The V gene lost 10 bases and the J gene lost 1 base, with 14 bases spanning the gap. Germline V gene data show CDR1 as SGHRS and CDR2 as YFSETQ. DNA of the CDR3: TGCGCCTCACTACCCGGCCCGAACACTGAAGCTTTCTTT. Its translation is CASLPGPNTEAFF.

The chain recombines TRBV29-1 with TRBJ2-3; no clear D. Trimming removed 5 bases at V and 4 bases at J, with 19 bases between. CDR3 length equals 15 residues. CDR1 and CDR2 from the germline V gene are SQVTM and ANQGSEA. The chain's CDR3 is CSVPVVGLGSDTQYF. CDR3 nucleotides: TGCAGCGTTCCAGTCGTGGGGTTGGGGTCAGATACGCAGTATTTT.

This chain joins TRBV19 and TRBJ2-3, with TRBD1 as a possible D gene (6 bases). The germline V gene encodes CDR1 LNHDA and CDR2 SQIVND (reference sequence). Trimming shortened V by 0 bases and J by 0 bases, and 22 bases separated the two germline ends. The CDR3 consists of 20 residues. CDR3 DNA: TGTGCCAGTAGTATAGACCAGGCCCCGAGGGGGTCGTTGAGCACAGATACGCAGTATTTT. This gives the protein CASSIDQAPRGSLSTDTQYF.

This clonotype turned up a few times. The chain links TRBV5-1 to TRBJ2-5, with TRBD1 identical over 7 bases. The V gene's germline CDR1 is SGHRS and CDR2 YFSETQ. This CDR3 has 14 amino acids. The ends lost 1 base at V and 3 bases at J; junction bases unmatched: 3. The CDR3 nucleotides read TGCGCCAGCAGCTTGACCGGGACAGAAGAGACCCAGTACTTC. Amino acids: CASSLTGTEETQYF.

CDR3 sequence reads: CASSYSGQGASGANVLTF. The CDR3 bases are TGTGCCAGCAGTTACTCGGGACAGGGGGCCTCTGGGGCCAACGTCCTGACTTTC. The rearrangement joins TRBV6-5 to TRBJ2-6; TRBD1 aligns across 12 bases. Trimming at V came to 0 bases and at J to 0 bases, leaving 0 bases not matched to a gene. CDR1 MNHEY and CDR2 SVGAGI come from the germline V gene. CDR3 length: 18 amino acids.

This clonotype appeared a few times. As DNA, the CDR3 is TGTGCCAGCAGCGCAACTAATGAAAAACTGTTTTTT. Residues: CASSATNEKLFF. The chain uses TRBV7-2 and TRBJ1-4; D is undetermined. The V end was cut by 5 bases, the J end by 0 bases, with 1 base between. Germline lookup yields CDR1 SGHTA and CDR2 FQGNSA. The CDR3 spans 12 residues.

The rearrangement links TRBV7-8 to TRBJ2-1; a weak D match, TRBD1 (6 bases). Trimming shortened V by 1 base and J by 8 bases, and 12 bases separated the two germline ends. Germline assignment: CDR1 SGHVS and CDR2 FQNEAQ. The CDR3 is 14 amino acids. The DNA of the CDR3 is TGTGCCAGCAGCTTAGACAGGGCTAGGGATGAGCAGTTCTTC. It yields the protein CASSLDRARDEQFF.